The 17 T cell receptor beta chains in this list originate from one sample, sequenced in a study of blood T cell repertoires in COVID-19. Assay used: immunoSEQ multiplex PCR; TCRdb lists only in-frame clones, some missing. The sample contains around 250,000 clones, over 80% of which appear only once. Sequenced input: PBMCs or T cells enriched from blood (not recorded which). The receptors were gathered from a woman aged 40-49 years who had been exposed to COVID-19.

CDR3 DNA sequence: TGTGCCAGCAGCTTGTTAGTGGCAGGGGTTTATAATTCACCCCTCCACTTT. Its protein is CASSLLVAGVYNSPLHF. The gene calls are TRBV7-6 and TRBJ1-6; maybe TRBD1 (6 bases). Trimming shortened V by 3 bases and J by 4 bases, and 16 bases separated the two germline ends. CDR1 is SGHVS and CDR2 is FNYEAQ in the germline V gene. The CDR3 has 17 amino acids.

This sequence joins TRBV19 and TRBJ2-7; the match to TRBD1 covers 9 bases. Germline V CDR1 and CDR2: LNHDA, SQIVND (reference sequence). This CDR3 is 13 amino acids long. The junction had 4 bases not matched to a gene; V was cut back by 5 bases and J by 5 bases. The CDR3 protein is CASSDRDRDEQYV. The CDR3 nucleotides are TGTGCCAGTAGTGACCGGGACAGGGACGAGCAGTACGTC.

CDR3 sequence (DNA): TGTGCCAGCAGTCCACCTAAACCAAGTCACGAGCAGTACTTC. Translated, it gives CASSPPKPSHEQYF. The rearrangement links TRBV28 to TRBJ2-7; D uncertain. Trimming took 5 bases from V and 5 from J, leaving 16 bases between them. The CDR3 runs 14 residues. Germline V gives CDR1 MDHEN, CDR2 SYDVKM. Full variable domain (rest looked up from reference TRBV28 and TRBJ2-7): DVKVTQSSRYLVKRTGEKVFLECVQDMDHENMFWYRQDPGLGLRLIYFSYDVKMKEKGDIPEGYSVSREKKERFSLILESASTNQTSMYLCASSPPKPSHEQYFGPGTRLTVT.

This chain uses TRBV7-9 with TRBJ1-1, with 8 bases that match TRBD1. CDR1 is SEHNR and CDR2 is FQNEAQ in the germline V gene (reference sequence). The CDR3 sequence is 15 residues long. V was clipped by 5 bases and J by 3 bases; unmatched bases: 8. The CDR3, as DNA: TGTGCCAGCAGCAGGTTTCAGGGGGCGGACACTGAAGCTTTCTTT. Translated, it gives CASSRFQGADTEAFF.

A single count supports this clone. The chain combines TRBV24-1 with TRBJ1-1; perhaps TRBD1 as D (6 bases). CDR1 is KGHDR, CDR2 SFDVKD, per germline. Trimming took 3 bases from V and 6 from J, leaving 13 bases between them. CDR3 length equals 14 residues. The CDR3 coding sequence is TGTGCCACCAGTGATCCATCAACAGGGTCTGAAGCTTTCTTT. Encoded protein: CATSDPSTGSEAFF.

This rearrangement joins TRBV7-8 to TRBJ1-4; D is uncertain. The CDR3 spans 12 residues. The germline V gene has CDR1 SGHVS and CDR2 FQNEAQ. V lost 5 bases to trimming and J lost 6 bases, with 7 bases between them. DNA of the CDR3: TGTGCCAGCAGCCCCCGGTATGAAAAACTGTTTTTT. Its protein product is CASSPRYEKLFF.

This clone occurred a few times. The rearrangement links TRBV27 to TRBJ1-6; D remains ambiguous. The CDR3 loop spans 12 amino acids. Germline assignment: CDR1 MNHEY and CDR2 SMNVEV (reference sequence). The V gene lost 1 base and the J gene lost 16 bases, with 11 bases spanning the gap. CDR3 loop: CASSLYRGILHF. CDR3 coding DNA: TGTGCCAGCAGTTTATACCGCGGGATACTCCACTTT.

The gene calls are TRBV4-3 and TRBJ2-1; D is possibly TRBD1 (7 bases). Germline assignment: CDR1 LGHNA and CDR2 YSLEER. The V end lost 3 bases, the J end lost 6 bases, and 12 bases lay between the germline ends. The length of the CDR3 is 14 residues. The CDR3 sequence: CASSQGGQPNEQFF. CDR3 DNA sequence: TGCGCCAGCAGCCAGGGGGGACAGCCCAATGAGCAGTTCTTC.

The chain joins TRBV5-4 to TRBJ1-5; D may be TRBD1 (6 bases). CDR3 length equals 14 residues. CDR1 and CDR2 from the germline V gene are SGHNT and YYREEE (reference sequence). The V end was cut by 4 bases, the J end by 3 bases, with 11 bases between. Here the CDR3 DNA reads TGTGCCAGCAGCCAGGACAGAACCAATCAGCCCCAGCATTTT. Translated, it gives CASSQDRTNQPQHF.

The chain joins TRBV3-1 (or the pseudogene TRBV3-2) to TRBJ1-3, with 7 nucleotides matching TRBD1. From germline, CDR1 is LGHDT and CDR2 YNNKEL (reference sequence). Trimming removed 1 base from V and 4 bases from J; junction bases left unmatched: 7. The CDR3 contains 16 residues. The chain's CDR3 is CASSQGPTGSGNTIYF. Here the CDR3 DNA reads TGTGCCAGCAGCCAAGGACCGACAGGGTCCGGAAACACCATATATTTT.

This clone has a single count. The gene calls are TRBV7-9 and TRBJ1-4, with D possibly TRBD1 on 5 matching bases. Trimming removed 5 bases from V and 7 bases from J, with 17 bases in between. Germline loops: CDR1 SEHNR, CDR2 FQNEAQ (reference sequence). The CDR3 loop spans 15 amino acids. The CDR3 loop is CASSDPPGGREKLFF. The CDR3 DNA is TGTGCCAGCAGCGATCCTCCGGGGGGACGTGAAAAACTGTTTTTT.

The V and J genes are TRBV18 and TRBJ1-2; 10 bases fit TRBD1. V gave up 10 bases and J gave up 3 bases; unmatched junction bases: 5. The CDR3 extends over 13 amino acids. CDR1 and CDR2 (germline): KGHSH, LQKENI. CDR3 DNA: TGTGCCACCCGACAGGGGGCCTACTATGGCTACACCTTC. Amino acid sequence: CATRQGAYYGYTF.

The chain couples TRBV29-1 to TRBJ1-1; D may be TRBD1 (5 bases). Trimming stripped 7 bases from V and 4 bases from J, with 22 bases between. Germline CDR1 reads SQVTM; CDR2 reads ANQGSEA. The CDR3 totals 15 residues. The CDR3, as DNA: TGCAGCGCCCAAGAGGGTCTCGGGGGGGGCACTGAAGCTTTCTTT. This translates into CSAQEGLGGGTEAFF.

The chain employs TRBV27 and TRBJ2-2, with D maybe TRBD2 (5 bases). Per germline, CDR1 MNHEY and CDR2 SMNVEV (reference sequence). V lost 6 bases to trimming and J lost 1 base, with 18 bases between them. There are 17 residues in the CDR3. CDR3 coding DNA: TGTGCCAGCAGACCGCCTAGCCTGATAAAGAACACCGGGGAGCTGTTTTTT. It is translated as CASRPPSLIKNTGELFF.

In the case of this clone: At one end, the junction sequence differs from germline, possibly due to a read error. CDR3 residues: CASGFRNTEAFF. The CDR3 region has the DNA TGCGCCAGCGGCTTCCGGAACACTGAAGCTTTCTTT. The chain combines TRBV5-1 with TRBJ1-1; D remains ambiguous. CDR3 size: 12 residues. Per the germline V gene, CDR1 is SGHRS and CDR2 is YFSETQ.

The rearrangement joins TRBV5-4 to TRBJ2-5; D remains unclear. V was pared by 0 bases and J by 3 bases, with 6 bases between. Germline V gives CDR1 SGHNT, CDR2 YYREEE (reference sequence). The CDR3 has 13 amino acids. The CDR3 bases are TGTGCCAGCAGCTTGGCCAGCGAAGAGACCCAGTACTTC. Translating it yields CASSLASEETQYF.

This chain links TRBV6-1 with TRBJ2-7, with 15 bases lining up with TRBD2. In germline, CDR1 is MNHNS, CDR2 SASEGT. CDR3 size: 20 residues. V shed 4 bases, J shed 2 bases, and the junction held 15 bases outside the gene matches. The CDR3 coding sequence is TGTGCCAGCAGTGGAACAGGGACTAGCGGGGGGCCCGTAACCCCCTACGAGCAGTACTTC. Translating gives CASSGTGTSGGPVTPYEQYF.